Sequencing of this T cell receptor beta chain was carried out in a study of T-cell reconstitution after alpha-beta-depleted transplantation in children. CDR1 is MNHEY and CDR2 is SVGEGT in the germline V gene. V was shortened by 7 bases and J by 7 bases, with 17 bases between the two germline ends. The CDR3 sequence is 13 residues long. Using unique molecular identifiers, the investigators prepared the TCRbeta library. Using its own MiXCR run on the PCR reads, TCRdb lists one record per CDR3 protein. The sample lists about 460,000 distinct CDR3 sequences; about 10% were seen once. The V call is TRBV6-2 or TRBV6-3, the J call TRBJ2-7, with D unclear. The sequence was obtained from a female patient aged 2 to 10 who had a stem cell transplant for aplastic anemia, so the T cells may come from the graft donor. The specimen was PBMCs, mostly from graft donor cells, collected 180 days after TCRalphabeta/CD19-depleted stem cell transplant. This CDR3 is CASTTRPEEEQYF. The CDR3 nucleotides read TGTGCCAGCACCACGAGACCTGAAGAAGAGCAGTACTTC.